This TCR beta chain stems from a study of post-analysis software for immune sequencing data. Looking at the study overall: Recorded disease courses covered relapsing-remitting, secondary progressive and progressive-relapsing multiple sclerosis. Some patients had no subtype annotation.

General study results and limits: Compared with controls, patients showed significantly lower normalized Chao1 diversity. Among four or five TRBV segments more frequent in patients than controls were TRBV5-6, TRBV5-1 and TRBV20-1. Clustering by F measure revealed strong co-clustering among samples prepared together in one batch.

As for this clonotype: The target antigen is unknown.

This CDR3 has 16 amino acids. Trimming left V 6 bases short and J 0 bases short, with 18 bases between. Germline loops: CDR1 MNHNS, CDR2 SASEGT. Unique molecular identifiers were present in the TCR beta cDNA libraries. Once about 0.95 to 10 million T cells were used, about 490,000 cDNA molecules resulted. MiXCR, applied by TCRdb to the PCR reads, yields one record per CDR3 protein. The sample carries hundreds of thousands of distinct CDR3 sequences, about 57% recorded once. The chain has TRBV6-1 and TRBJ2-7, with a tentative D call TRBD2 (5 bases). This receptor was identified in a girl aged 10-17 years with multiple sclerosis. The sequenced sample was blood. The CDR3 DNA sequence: TGTGCCAGCAGCCCTCTTCTGGGGAGCGACTCCTACGAGCAGTACTTC. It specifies CASSPLLGSDSYEQYF.